This T cell receptor beta chain was documented in a study of CD8 T cells in Susac syndrome. Study-wide results and limits: The TCR sequencing and HLA analysis in the study involved a relatively small number of individuals, as the study acknowledged.

With 3 bases removed from V and 0 bases from J, the gap between germline ends came to 6 bases. The CDR3 extends over 14 amino acids. Germline CDR1 and CDR2: MDHEN and SYDVKM. As for this clonotype: Its antigen remains unidentified.

The sequenced target, TCR beta, came from blood CD8+ and CD4+ T cells. TEMRA cells underwent FACS enrichment and CD8+ and CD4+ T cells underwent negative isolation. Reverse transcription used about 0.5 to 1 ug RNA and random hexamers. TCR beta CDR3 was amplified by immunoSEQ multiplex PCR. This amplification extended across 54 Vbeta and 13 Jbeta segments. TCRdb redid the calling of the immunoSEQ multiplex PCR reads with MiXCR, one entry per CDR3 protein. In the table there are under 20,000 distinct CDR3 sequences, around 96% of which are singletons. The rearrangement joins TRBV28 to TRBJ2-4, with D unclear. Sequencing input: CD8+ T cells from PBMCs. This sequence originates from a human donor in good health. As DNA, the CDR3 is TGTGCCAGCAGTTTTGTCATAGCCAAAAACATTCAGTACTTC. Amino acids: CASSFVIAKNIQYF.